This T cell receptor (beta chain) was profiled in a study of cytomegalovirus exposure and HLA in healthy donors. Broader study findings: The study listed about 150 cytomegalovirus-associated TCR beta chains. What was likely a sequencing artifact was a cluster of highly shared sequence variants. In a later analysis, TCR beta V- and J-gene trimming showed a link to a missense DCLRE1C variant. Most TCR sequences were rare, but some public TCRs occurred in many donors.

V dropped 8 bases and J dropped 3 bases, with 20 bases sitting between them. There are 16 residues in the CDR3. The germline CDR1 and CDR2 sequences are ENHRY and SYGVKD. PCR involved 60 Vbeta and 13 Jbeta primers. Here immunoSEQ multiplex PCR was the method, and the copy in TCRdb shows in-frame clones only, minus some. The sample consists of 80,000 to 100,000 clones, around three fifths of them appearing once. This clone appeared once. Its specificity is not known. This TCR was recovered from a middle-aged woman in good health and CMV-seropositive. The sequenced material came from PBMCs. The V and J genes are TRBV10-3 and TRBJ2-1, with D tentatively TRBD1 (6 bases). CDR3 sequence: CAIGSSTGTHYNEQFF. The CDR3 nucleotides are TGTGCCATCGGCTCGTCAACCGGGACACACTACAATGAGCAGTTCTTC.